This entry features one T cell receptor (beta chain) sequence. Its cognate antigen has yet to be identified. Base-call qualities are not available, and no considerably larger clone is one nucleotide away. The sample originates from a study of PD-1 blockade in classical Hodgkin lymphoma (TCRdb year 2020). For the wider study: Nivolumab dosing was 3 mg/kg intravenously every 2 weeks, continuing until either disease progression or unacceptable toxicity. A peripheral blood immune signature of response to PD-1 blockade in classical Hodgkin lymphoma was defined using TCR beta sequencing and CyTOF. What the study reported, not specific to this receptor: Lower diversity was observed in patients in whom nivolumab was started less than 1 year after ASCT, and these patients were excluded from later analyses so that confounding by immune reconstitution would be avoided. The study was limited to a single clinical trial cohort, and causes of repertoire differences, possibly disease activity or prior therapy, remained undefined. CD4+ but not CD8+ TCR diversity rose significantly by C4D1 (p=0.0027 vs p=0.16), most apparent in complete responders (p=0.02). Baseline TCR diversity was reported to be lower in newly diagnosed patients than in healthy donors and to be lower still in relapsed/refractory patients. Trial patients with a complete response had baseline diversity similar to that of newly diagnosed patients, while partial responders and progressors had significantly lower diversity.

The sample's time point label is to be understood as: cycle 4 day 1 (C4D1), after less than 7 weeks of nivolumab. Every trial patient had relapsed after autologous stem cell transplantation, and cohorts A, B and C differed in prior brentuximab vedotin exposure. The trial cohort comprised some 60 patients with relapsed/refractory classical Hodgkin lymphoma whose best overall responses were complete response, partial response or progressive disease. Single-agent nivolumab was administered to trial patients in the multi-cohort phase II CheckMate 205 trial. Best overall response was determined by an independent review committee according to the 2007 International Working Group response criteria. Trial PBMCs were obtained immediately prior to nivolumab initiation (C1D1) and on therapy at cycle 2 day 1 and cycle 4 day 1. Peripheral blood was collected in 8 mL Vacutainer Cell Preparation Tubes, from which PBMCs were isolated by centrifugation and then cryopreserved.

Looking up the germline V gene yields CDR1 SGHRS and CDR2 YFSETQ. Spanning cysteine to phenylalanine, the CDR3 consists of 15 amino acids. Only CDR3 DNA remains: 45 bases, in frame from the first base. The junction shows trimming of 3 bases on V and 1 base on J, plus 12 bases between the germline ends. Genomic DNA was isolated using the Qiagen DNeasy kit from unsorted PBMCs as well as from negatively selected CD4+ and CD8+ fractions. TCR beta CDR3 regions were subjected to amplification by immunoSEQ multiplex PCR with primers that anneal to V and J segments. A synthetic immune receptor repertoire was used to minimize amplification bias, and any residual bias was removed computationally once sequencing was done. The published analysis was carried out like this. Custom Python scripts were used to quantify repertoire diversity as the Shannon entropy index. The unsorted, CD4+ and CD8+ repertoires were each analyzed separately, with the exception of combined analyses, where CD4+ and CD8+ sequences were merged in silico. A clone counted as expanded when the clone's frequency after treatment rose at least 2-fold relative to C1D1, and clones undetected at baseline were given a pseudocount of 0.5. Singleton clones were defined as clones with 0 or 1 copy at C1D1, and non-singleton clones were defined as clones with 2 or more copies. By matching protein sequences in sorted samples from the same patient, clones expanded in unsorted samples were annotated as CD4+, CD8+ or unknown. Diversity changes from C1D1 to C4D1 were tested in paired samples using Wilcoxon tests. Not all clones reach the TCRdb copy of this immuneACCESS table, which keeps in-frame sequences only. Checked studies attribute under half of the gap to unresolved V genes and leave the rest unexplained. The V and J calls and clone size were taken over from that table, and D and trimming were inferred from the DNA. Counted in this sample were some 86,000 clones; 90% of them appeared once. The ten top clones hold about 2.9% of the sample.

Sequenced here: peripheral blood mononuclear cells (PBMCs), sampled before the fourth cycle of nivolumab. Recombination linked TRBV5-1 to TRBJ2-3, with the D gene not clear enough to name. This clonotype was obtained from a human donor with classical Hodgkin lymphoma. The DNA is TGCGCCAGCAGCTGGAGACCCCTTGGCACAGATACGCAGTATTTT. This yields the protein CASSWRPLGTDTQYF.